Each of the 15 T cell receptor beta chains below was sequenced from the same sample in a study of CD8 T cell repertoires and HIV-1 epitope variants (TCRdb year 2020). These TCRs are of unknown antigen specificity. Libraries were built with the immunoSEQ multiplex PCR assay. The immuneACCESS repertoire file appears here via TCRdb, limited to in-frame rearrangements. These files lack a portion of the clones; in checked studies, under half of the deficit traces to unresolved V genes, and the cause of the others is not known. This sample comprises fewer than 4,500 clones, 55% to 85% of them detected only once. Clones ranked in the top ten supply roughly 45% of the sample. Sequenced sample: cultured CD8+ T cells derived from PBMCs. These receptors were obtained from a male donor with HIV.

This sequence joins TRBV28 and TRBJ2-1, with TRBD1 identical over 8 bases. The germline gives CDR1 MDHEN, CDR2 SYDVKM. The length of the CDR3 is 15 residues. V was pared by 5 bases and J by 8 bases, with 11 bases of the junction left unmatched. The CDR3 DNA reads TGTGCCAGCAGTCCTAGGACAGGGCGGTTCGATGAGCAGTTCTTC. Protein sequence: CASSPRTGRFDEQFF.

This clone was observed a few times. The chain employs TRBV11-3 and TRBJ1-1; unclear D gene. Germline values: CDR1 SGHNT, CDR2 YENEEA. This CDR3 comprises 13 residues. V shed 3 bases and J shed 1 base, with 6 bases lying between them. For the CDR3, the DNA is TGTGCCAGCAGCTTCGCCGGGAACACTGAAGCTTTCTTT. Translating it yields CASSFAGNTEAFF.

The chain uses TRBV6-5 and TRBJ1-2; the D gene is possibly TRBD1 (5 bases). Trimming shortened V by 10 bases and J by 2 bases, and 20 bases separated the two germline ends. The CDR3 runs to 15 residues. Looked up from germline, CDR1 is MNHEY and CDR2 is SVGAGI. The CDR3 region is CATLDWTRGNYGYTF. The DNA for the CDR3 is TGTGCCACCCTCGATTGGACACGTGGGAACTATGGCTACACCTTC.

The chain is built from TRBV5-5 and TRBJ2-1, with D possibly TRBD2 on 6 matching bases. Germline values: CDR1 SGHKS, CDR2 YYEKEE (reference sequence). The CDR3 has 15 residues. Trimming stripped 0 bases from V and 10 bases from J, with 17 bases between. CDR3: CASSLDGGMSREQFF. For the CDR3, the DNA is TGTGCCAGCAGCTTGGACGGCGGGATGAGCCGCGAGCAGTTCTTC.

The chain joins TRBV21-1 to TRBJ2-7; the table's D call, TRBD2, was not checked against the DNA. TRBV21-1 is a recognized pseudogene. CDR3 size: 17 residues. The CDR3, as DNA: TGTGCCAGCAGCCCCCGGAGTTCTAGCGGGGATTCCTACGAGCAGTACTTC. Its translation: CASSPRSSSGDSYEQYF.

This clone was observed a handful of times. CDR3 protein: CASSPLEGTEAFF. CDR3 coding DNA: TGCGCCAGCAGCCCCTTGGAGGGGACTGAAGCTTTCTTT. The chain employs TRBV5-1 and TRBJ1-1; a weak D match, TRBD1 (5 bases). V was pared by 4 bases and J by 5 bases, with 12 bases between. The CDR3 sequence is 13 residues long. The V gene's germline CDR1 is SGHRS and CDR2 YFSETQ.

This clone has just a few counts. This chain uses TRBV18 with TRBJ2-5, with a possible D match to TRBD2 (5 bases). V dropped 2 bases and J dropped 1 base, with 8 bases sitting between them. The germline V gene encodes CDR1 KGHSH and CDR2 LQKENI. The CDR3 length is 14 residues. The CDR3 DNA reads as TGTGCCAGCTCACCAGGACTTTCCCAAGAGACCCAGTACTTC. Protein product: CASSPGLSQETQYF.

V gene TRBV11-2 combines with J gene TRBJ2-5, with D tentatively TRBD1 (7 bases). Germline V CDR1 and CDR2: SGHAT, FQNNGV. The V and J ends lost 5 bases and 5 bases respectively, with 24 bases between them. The CDR3 runs 17 residues. The CDR3 bases are TGTGCCAGCAGCCCACAGGAGGGGGCAGGAGGTGGGGAGACCCAGTACTTC. This encodes CASSPQEGAGGGETQYF.

The chain has TRBV7-2 and TRBJ1-2; 11 positions agree with TRBD1. The V gene end was trimmed by 4 bases and the J gene end by 4 bases; junction bases not matched to a gene: 5. Germline V gene data show CDR1 as SGHTA and CDR2 as FQGNSA. The length of the CDR3 is 15 residues. The CDR3 sequence is CASSYTGTGGYGYTF. The CDR3 bases are TGTGCCAGCAGCTACACCGGGACAGGGGGCTATGGCTACACCTTC.

The rearrangement links TRBV9 to TRBJ1-1; perhaps TRBD1 as D (6 bases). Germline lookup yields CDR1 SGDLS and CDR2 YYNGEE. V was clipped by 2 bases and J by 1 base, with 9 bases between them. There are 14 residues in the CDR3. The CDR3 sequence is CASSVAQGNTEAFF. DNA for the CDR3: TGTGCCAGCAGCGTCGCACAGGGGAACACTGAAGCTTTCTTT. Based on the CDR3 plus reference TRBV9 and TRBJ1-1, the full variable domain is DSGVTQTPKHLITATGQRVTLRCSPRSGDLSVYWYQQSLDQGLQFLIQYYNGEERAKGNILERFSAQQFPDLHSELNLSSLELGDSALYFCASSVAQGNTEAFFGQGTRLTVV.

The V gene is TRBV5-1, the J gene TRBJ2-1, with D maybe TRBD1 (5 bases). This CDR3 contains 15 residues. Germline lookup yields CDR1 SGHRS and CDR2 YFSETQ. Trimming took 2 bases from V and 8 from J, leaving 17 bases between them. The CDR3 loop reads CASSFSGLGLDEQFF. CDR3 nucleotides: TGCGCCAGCAGCTTTTCAGGGCTAGGCCTGGATGAGCAGTTCTTC.

This clone turned up a few times. For the CDR3, the DNA is TGTGCCAGCAGCGTAGTAGGGGGGCCCGAGCAGTACTTC. Encoded protein: CASSVVGGPEQYF. The chain joins TRBV9 to TRBJ2-7; D is tentatively TRBD1 or TRBD2 (6 bases each). CDR3 length: 13 amino acids. With 0 bases removed from V and 6 bases from J, the gap between germline ends came to 10 bases. CDR1 is SGDLS and CDR2 is YYNGEE in the germline V gene.

The chain employs TRBV15 and TRBJ1-5; the match to TRBD1 covers 8 bases. V was clipped by 5 bases and J by 3 bases; unmatched bases: 6. Germline V gene data show CDR1 as LNHNV and CDR2 as YYDKDF (reference sequence). The CDR3 is made up of 15 amino acids. CDR3 amino acids: CATSPEQGANQPQHF. The CDR3 nucleotides are TGTGCCACCAGCCCTGAGCAGGGGGCCAATCAGCCCCAGCATTTT.

The chain carries TRBV29-1 and TRBJ2-3; the match to TRBD1 covers 7 bases. The CDR3 consists of 14 residues. CDR1 and CDR2 from the germline V gene are SQVTM and ANQGSEA. J was trimmed by 1 base and V by 3 bases; bases with no gene match: 4. The CDR3 bases are TGCAGCGTTGATTGGACAGGCGGCACAGATACGCAGTATTTT. It is translated as CSVDWTGGTDTQYF.

The rearrangement links TRBV4-1 to TRBJ1-1; D gene ambiguous. The ends were cut back, 1 base at V and 5 bases at J, with 14 bases in the middle. The CDR3 consists of 15 residues. Germline CDR1 MGHRA, CDR2 YSYEKL. CDR3 nucleotide sequence: TGCGCCAGCAGCCAAGTTTCTGGGCGTTGGACTGAAGCTTTCTTT. Its translation: CASSQVSGRWTEAFF.